Listed below are T cell receptor beta chains from one sample, sequenced in a study of sequential checkpoint blockade in melanoma. Assay: immunoSEQ multiplex PCR; the TCRdb copy retains only in-frame clones and omits some. The table shows around 6,800 clones, with roughly a quarter occurring only once. The material was tumor tissue (inferred from file names), obtained from a patient given nivolumab and ipilimumab in sequence. Receptor source: a human donor with melanoma. The CDR3 runs from the conserved cysteine through the conserved F or W.

14,TRBJ1-4,TRBV19,CASSTISRSEKLFF
17,TRBJ2-3,TRBV6-8,CASSYSFSPPHGDTQYF
17,TRBJ2-3,TRBV6-8,CASSYSSILQGADTQYF
15,TRBJ2-3,TRBV11-3,CASSYWAVGRDTQYF
15,TRBJ2-1,TRBV29-1,CSARSSGSRLNEQFF
16,TRBJ2-2,TRBV6-8,CASSRRTSANTGELFF
15,TRBJ1-5,TRBV7-6,CASSLWGEGNQPQHF
17,TRBJ2-5,TRBV28,CASSWAPTGAFQETQYF
14,TRBJ2-2,TRBV11-3,CASSFRINTGELFF
16,TRBJ1-3,TRBV5-1,CASSWGYGGSGNTIYF
13,TRBJ1-2,TRBV6-8,CASSYSDRGGYTF
14,TRBJ2-1,TRBV11-3,CASSGTSGNNEQFF
13,TRBJ2-1,TRBV1,CASSQTPLREQFF
14,TRBJ2-3,TRBV5-1,CASSFSGGGDTQYF
16,TRBJ2-5,TRBV6-8,CASRWAVGVGQETQYF
15,TRBJ1-1,TRBV5-1,CASSSPYKGNTEAFF
17,TRBJ2-3,TRBV14,CASSSLAGISVGDTQYF